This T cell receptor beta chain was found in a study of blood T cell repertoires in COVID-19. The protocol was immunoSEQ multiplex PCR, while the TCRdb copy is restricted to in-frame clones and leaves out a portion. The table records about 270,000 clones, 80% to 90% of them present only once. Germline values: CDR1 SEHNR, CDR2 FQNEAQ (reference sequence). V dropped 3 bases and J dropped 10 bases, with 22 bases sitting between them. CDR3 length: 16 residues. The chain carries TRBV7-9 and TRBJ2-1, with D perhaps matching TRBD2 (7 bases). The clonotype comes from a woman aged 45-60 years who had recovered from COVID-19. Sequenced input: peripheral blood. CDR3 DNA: TGTGCCAGCAGCTTGCGGGGGCCGTCCGTTCGGCGGGAGCAGTTCTTC. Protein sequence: CASSLRGPSVRREQFF.